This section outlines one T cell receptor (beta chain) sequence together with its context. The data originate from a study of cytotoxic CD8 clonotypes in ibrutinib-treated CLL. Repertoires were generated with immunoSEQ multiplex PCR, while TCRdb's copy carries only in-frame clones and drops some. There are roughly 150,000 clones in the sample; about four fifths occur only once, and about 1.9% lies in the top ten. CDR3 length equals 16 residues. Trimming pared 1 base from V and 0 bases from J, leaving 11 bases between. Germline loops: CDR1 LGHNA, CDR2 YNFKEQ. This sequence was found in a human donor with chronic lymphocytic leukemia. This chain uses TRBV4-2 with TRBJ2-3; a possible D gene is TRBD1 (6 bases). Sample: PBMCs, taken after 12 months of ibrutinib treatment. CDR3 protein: CASSQGGPGSTDTQYF. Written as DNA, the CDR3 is TGTGCCAGCAGCCAAGGGGGGCCCGGTAGCACAGATACGCAGTATTTT.